Listed below are T cell receptor beta chains from one sample, sequenced in a study of shared clonotypes between healthy human individuals. Profiling relied on immunoSEQ multiplex PCR, and the TCRdb table lists in-frame clones only, not all of them. This table has 2 million to 2.5 million clones, roughly 93% appearing once. The sample taken for sequencing was naive CD4+ T cells from PBMCs. The receptors here all came from a man aged 18 to 30 in good health. Some clones in this sample may be carry-over from other donors' samples. Both conserved end residues are part of each CDR3. Fields, in order: D gene, clone size, V gene, J gene, CDR3 protein, CDR3 DNA. A D gene is named only where the DNA matches it firmly. Expanded clones are given a class, and other clones once, few, many or no size at all.

d_call: .
clone_size: .
v_call: TRBV11-2
j_call: TRBJ2-7
cdr3_aa: CASSSGQGFVYEQYF
cdr3_nt: TGTGCCAGCAGCTCTGGTCAGGGCTTCGTTTACGAGCAGTACTTC

d_call: .
clone_size: .
v_call: TRBV2
j_call: TRBJ1-2
cdr3_aa: CANAGQGMGGYTF
cdr3_nt: TGTGCCAATGCGGGGCAGGGGATGGGAGGCTACACCTTC

d_call: .
clone_size: .
v_call: TRBV18
j_call: TRBJ1-2
cdr3_aa: CASSPNREVYGYTF
cdr3_nt: TGTGCCAGCTCACCAAACAGGGAAGTCTATGGCTACACCTTC

d_call: .
clone_size: few
v_call: TRBV5-4
j_call: TRBJ1-2
cdr3_aa: CASSLERNYGYTF
cdr3_nt: TGTGCCAGCAGCTTGGAACGAAACTATGGCTACACCTTC

d_call: .
clone_size: once
v_call: TRBV13
j_call: TRBJ2-7
cdr3_aa: CASSFPGAEEQYF
cdr3_nt: TGTGCCAGCAGCTTTCCGGGAGCAGAAGAGCAGTACTTC

d_call: .
clone_size: .
v_call: TRBV6-5
j_call: TRBJ1-6
cdr3_aa: CASQRVRGSNSPLHF
cdr3_nt: TGTGCCAGCCAGAGGGTCCGGGGCTCCAATTCACCCCTCCACTTT

d_call: .
clone_size: .
v_call: TRBV30
j_call: TRBJ2-7
cdr3_aa: CACRDLPRGQYF
cdr3_nt: TGTGCCTGCCGGGATCTCCCCCGGGGGCAGTACTTC

d_call: .
clone_size: .
v_call: TRBV28
j_call: TRBJ2-5
cdr3_aa: CASSPLGGGETQYF
cdr3_nt: TGTGCCAGCAGTCCCTTGGGGGGTGGAGAGACCCAGTACTTC

d_call: .
clone_size: .
v_call: TRBV7-8
j_call: TRBJ1-3
cdr3_aa: CASSFSGGRQILGNTIYF
cdr3_nt: TGTGCCAGCAGCTTCAGCGGAGGCAGACAGATTTTAGGAAACACCATATATTTT

d_call: .
clone_size: .
v_call: TRBV7-3
j_call: TRBJ2-7
cdr3_aa: CASSLVGLRDEQYF
cdr3_nt: TGTGCCAGCAGCTTAGTGGGCCTTCGGGACGAGCAGTACTTC

d_call: TRBD1
clone_size: .
v_call: TRBV6-1
j_call: TRBJ1-3
cdr3_aa: CASSPGTELRNTIYF
cdr3_nt: TGTGCCAGCAGTCCCGGGACAGAGTTACGAAACACCATATATTTT

d_call: .
clone_size: .
v_call: TRBV15
j_call: TRBJ2-7
cdr3_aa: CATSREASYGREQYF
cdr3_nt: TGTGCCACCAGCAGAGAGGCCTCTTACGGGCGCGAGCAGTACTTC

d_call: TRBD1
clone_size: .
v_call: TRBV28
j_call: TRBJ1-5
cdr3_aa: CASIGTEPNQPQHF
cdr3_nt: TGTGCCAGCATAGGGACAGAGCCCAATCAGCCCCAGCATTTT

d_call: .
clone_size: .
v_call: TRBV28
j_call: TRBJ1-1
cdr3_aa: CASSLVGEAEAFF
cdr3_nt: TGTGCCAGCAGTTTAGTTGGGGAGGCTGAAGCTTTCTTT

d_call: TRBD1
clone_size: .
v_call: TRBV7-8
j_call: TRBJ1-4
cdr3_aa: CASSWPGQKNEKLFF
cdr3_nt: TGTGCCAGCAGCTGGCCGGGACAGAAAAATGAAAAACTGTTTTTT

d_call: TRBD2
clone_size: .
v_call: TRBV7-3
j_call: TRBJ2-2
cdr3_aa: CASSLTAVPGLAGDTGELFF
cdr3_nt: TGTGCCAGCAGCTTAACAGCGGTCCCAGGGCTAGCGGGAGACACCGGGGAGCTGTTTTTT

d_call: TRBD1
clone_size: .
v_call: TRBV7-3
j_call: TRBJ2-1
cdr3_aa: CASSSGQGRDEQFF
cdr3_nt: TGTGCCAGCAGCTCCGGACAGGGTCGCGATGAGCAGTTCTTC

d_call: .
clone_size: few
v_call: TRBV6-5
j_call: TRBJ1-1
cdr3_aa: CASSYSPGNTEAFF
cdr3_nt: TGTGCCAGCAGTTACTCGCCCGGTAACACTGAAGCTTTCTTT

d_call: TRBD1
clone_size: .
v_call: TRBV28
j_call: TRBJ1-1
cdr3_aa: CASSRLTGGRTEAFF
cdr3_nt: TGTGCCAGCAGCCGGCTGACAGGGGGAAGGACTGAAGCTTTCTTT

d_call: TRBD1
clone_size: .
v_call: TRBV28
j_call: TRBJ1-5
cdr3_aa: CATGKTTGDRQPQHF
cdr3_nt: TGTGCCACCGGTAAGACGACAGGGGATAGACAGCCCCAGCATTTT

d_call: TRBD1
clone_size: .
v_call: TRBV28
j_call: TRBJ2-3
cdr3_aa: CASSPRTGTDTQYF
cdr3_nt: TGTGCCAGCAGTCCGCGGACAGGGACGGATACGCAGTATTTT

d_call: .
clone_size: .
v_call: TRBV5-8
j_call: TRBJ2-6
cdr3_aa: CALSSAGGANVLTF
cdr3_nt: TGTGCCCTTTCGTCTGCTGGTGGGGCCAACGTCCTGACTTTC

d_call: .
clone_size: .
v_call: TRBV5-1
j_call: TRBJ2-7
cdr3_aa: CASSLVPGPYEQYF
cdr3_nt: TGCGCCAGCAGCTTGGTCCCGGGACCCTACGAGCAGTACTTC

d_call: .
clone_size: few
v_call: TRBV2
j_call: TRBJ1-1
cdr3_aa: CASSPEMNTEAFF
cdr3_nt: TGTGCCAGCAGTCCCGAGATGAACACTGAAGCTTTCTTT

d_call: TRBD1
clone_size: .
v_call: TRBV7-2
j_call: TRBJ2-7
cdr3_aa: CASSHRDRGTEQYF
cdr3_nt: TGTGCCAGCAGCCACCGGGACAGGGGGACCGAGCAGTACTTC

d_call: TRBD1
clone_size: .
v_call: TRBV6-5
j_call: TRBJ1-2
cdr3_aa: CASRFDRVRGYTF
cdr3_nt: TGTGCCAGCAGGTTCGACAGGGTGCGTGGCTACACCTTC

d_call: .
clone_size: .
v_call: TRBV18
j_call: TRBJ2-7
cdr3_aa: CASSQTRQVEQYF
cdr3_nt: TGTGCCAGCTCCCAAACCCGACAGGTTGAGCAGTACTTC

d_call: TRBD1
clone_size: .
v_call: TRBV4-2
j_call: TRBJ1-4
cdr3_aa: CASSQHASGQGNEKLFF
cdr3_nt: TGTGCCAGCAGCCAACATGCTTCGGGACAGGGTAATGAAAAACTGTTTTTT

d_call: .
clone_size: .
v_call: TRBV27
j_call: TRBJ1-1
cdr3_aa: CASSLDGFDRPNTEAFF
cdr3_nt: TGTGCCAGCAGTTTAGATGGTTTTGACAGACCGAACACTGAAGCTTTCTTT

d_call: .
clone_size: .
v_call: TRBV4-3
j_call: TRBJ2-1
cdr3_aa: CASSQERDLYNEQFF
cdr3_nt: TGCGCCAGCAGCCAAGAGAGGGACCTCTACAATGAGCAGTTCTTC

d_call: .
clone_size: once
v_call: TRBV30
j_call: TRBJ1-3
cdr3_aa: CAWIPKSGNTIYF
cdr3_nt: TGTGCCTGGATCCCTAAGTCTGGAAACACCATATATTTT

d_call: .
clone_size: .
v_call: TRBV5-1
j_call: TRBJ2-3
cdr3_aa: CASSLKLAGGWTDTQYF
cdr3_nt: TGCGCCAGCAGCTTGAAGCTAGCCGGAGGATGGACAGATACGCAGTATTTT

d_call: TRBD2
clone_size: .
v_call: TRBV5-1
j_call: TRBJ2-3
cdr3_aa: CASSGGLAGGAADTQYF
cdr3_nt: TGCGCCAGCAGCGGGGGACTAGCGGGAGGTGCGGCAGATACGCAGTATTTT

d_call: .
clone_size: few
v_call: TRBV19
j_call: TRBJ1-5
cdr3_aa: CASSFSNQPQHF
cdr3_nt: TGTGCCAGTAGTTTTAGCAATCAGCCCCAGCATTTT

d_call: TRBD1
clone_size: .
v_call: TRBV28
j_call: TRBJ2-3
cdr3_aa: CASSLQGRKYTDTQYF
cdr3_nt: TGTGCCAGCAGCCTACAGGGGCGAAAGTACACAGATACGCAGTATTTT

d_call: .
clone_size: once
v_call: TRBV11-2
j_call: TRBJ2-2
cdr3_aa: CASSFVRGNTGELFF
cdr3_nt: TGTGCCAGCAGCTTTGTCAGGGGGAACACCGGGGAGCTGTTTTTT

d_call: .
clone_size: few
v_call: TRBV28
j_call: TRBJ1-5
cdr3_aa: CASSIQVINQPQHF
cdr3_nt: TGTGCCAGCAGCATACAGGTTATCAATCAGCCCCAGCATTTT

d_call: TRBD2
clone_size: .
v_call: TRBV5-1
j_call: TRBJ2-5
cdr3_aa: CASSWGGTQETQYF
cdr3_nt: TGCGCCAGCAGCTGGGGGGGGACCCAAGAGACCCAGTACTTC

d_call: .
clone_size: .
v_call: TRBV5-4
j_call: TRBJ2-2
cdr3_aa: CASSPRALDTGELFF
cdr3_nt: TGTGCCAGCAGCCCCAGGGCCCTGGACACCGGGGAGCTGTTTTTT

d_call: TRBD1
clone_size: .
v_call: TRBV4-3
j_call: TRBJ2-7
cdr3_aa: CASSQDAGGHSYEQYF
cdr3_nt: TGCGCCAGCAGCCAAGACGCAGGGGGACATTCCTACGAGCAGTACTTC

d_call: .
clone_size: .
v_call: TRBV27
j_call: TRBJ1-4
cdr3_aa: CASSMIAVGEKLFF
cdr3_nt: TGTGCCAGCAGCATGATAGCAGTGGGCGAAAAACTGTTTTTT

d_call: TRBD2
clone_size: .
v_call: TRBV30
j_call: TRBJ2-3
cdr3_aa: CAWSGLAGTDTQYF
cdr3_nt: TGTGCCTGGAGCGGGCTAGCGGGAACAGATACGCAGTATTTT

d_call: .
clone_size: .
v_call: TRBV6-1
j_call: TRBJ2-7
cdr3_aa: CASNPGYEQYF
cdr3_nt: TGTGCCAGCAATCCGGGATACGAGCAGTACTTC

d_call: .
clone_size: .
v_call: TRBV4-2
j_call: TRBJ2-7
cdr3_aa: CASSQVGLPETYF
cdr3_nt: TGTGCCAGCAGCCAAGTGGGCCTCCCAGAAACGTACTTC

d_call: .
clone_size: .
v_call: TRBV5-4
j_call: TRBJ1-3
cdr3_aa: CASSSGGTGNTIYF
cdr3_nt: TGTGCCAGCAGTTCCGGGGGAACTGGAAACACCATATATTTT

d_call: .
clone_size: .
v_call: TRBV27
j_call: TRBJ1-1
cdr3_aa: CASSRLIGAGTEAFF
cdr3_nt: TGTGCCAGCAGTCGGTTGATCGGCGCAGGCACTGAAGCTTTCTTT

d_call: .
clone_size: .
v_call: TRBV7-2
j_call: TRBJ2-1
cdr3_aa: CASSLVSGGEQFF
cdr3_nt: TGTGCCAGCAGCTTAGTTAGCGGAGGTGAGCAGTTCTTC

d_call: TRBD1
clone_size: .
v_call: TRBV5-4
j_call: TRBJ2-7
cdr3_aa: CASSTRGTGVGKQYF
cdr3_nt: TGTGCCAGCAGCACTCGGGGGACAGGGGTTGGAAAGCAGTACTTC

d_call: .
clone_size: .
v_call: TRBV11-2
j_call: TRBJ2-1
cdr3_aa: CASSLVLPGWGNEQFF
cdr3_nt: TGTGCCAGCAGCTTAGTCCTACCGGGCTGGGGGAATGAGCAGTTCTTC

d_call: TRBD1
clone_size: once
v_call: TRBV28
j_call: TRBJ1-2
cdr3_aa: CASSFAGGVYGYTF
cdr3_nt: TGTGCCAGCAGTTTCGCAGGGGGCGTCTATGGCTACACCTTC

d_call: .
clone_size: .
v_call: TRBV28
j_call: TRBJ1-2
cdr3_aa: CASRTTANYGYTF
cdr3_nt: TGTGCCAGCAGAACGACAGCTAACTATGGCTACACCTTC

d_call: .
clone_size: .
v_call: TRBV5-4
j_call: TRBJ2-5
cdr3_aa: CASSLLRAARSGETQYF
cdr3_nt: TGTGCCAGCAGCTTACTCCGAGCGGCCCGGAGCGGAGAGACCCAGTACTTC

d_call: TRBD2
clone_size: .
v_call: TRBV9
j_call: TRBJ2-1
cdr3_aa: CASSVASGRAGWQFF
cdr3_nt: TGTGCCAGCAGCGTAGCGAGCGGGAGGGCCGGGTGGCAGTTCTTC

d_call: TRBD2
clone_size: .
v_call: TRBV4-2
j_call: TRBJ2-7
cdr3_aa: CASSQHDSGPPYEQYF
cdr3_nt: TGTGCCAGCAGCCAACACGATAGCGGGCCTCCCTACGAGCAGTACTTC

d_call: .
clone_size: .
v_call: TRBV6-5
j_call: TRBJ1-5
cdr3_aa: CASATGLGQPQHF
cdr3_nt: TGTGCCAGCGCAACGGGGCTTGGTCAGCCCCAGCATTTT

d_call: TRBD2
clone_size: .
v_call: TRBV9
j_call: TRBJ2-1
cdr3_aa: CASSVVDSGSNEQFF
cdr3_nt: TGTGCCAGCAGCGTAGTGGATAGCGGGAGCAATGAGCAGTTCTTC

d_call: .
clone_size: once
v_call: TRBV5-4
j_call: TRBJ2-7
cdr3_aa: CASSLGPRATYEQYF
cdr3_nt: TGTGCCAGCAGCTTGGGGCCGCGGGCCACCTACGAGCAGTACTTC

d_call: .
clone_size: .
v_call: TRBV2
j_call: TRBJ2-7
cdr3_aa: CASKTGLNTYEQYF
cdr3_nt: TGTGCCAGCAAAACCGGACTTAATACCTACGAGCAGTACTTC